This T cell receptor (beta chain) was sequenced in a study of human T cells and chemical hapten exposure (dated by TCRdb to the early 2020s). With respect to the entire study: For sensitization, 2% DPC in acetone was applied to an approximately 2 cm by approximately 2 cm area of upper inner arm skin. Patch testing was done on the upper back using Finn chambers containing 0.01% DPC, and results were scored after 6 days according to International Contact Dermatitis Research Group standards. For TCR sequencing, blood came from 25 to 35 alopecia patients at anywhere from one to four time points (pre-sensitization, 2, 6 and 24 weeks). Blood samples were taken from patients before sensitization (week 0) and then at 2, 6 and about 24 weeks after DPC sensitization. This study followed changes in the peripheral blood TCR repertoire in vivo during primary and secondary sensitization of alopecia patients to the hapten diphenylcyclopropenone (DPC). Libraries were combined into a pool for sequencing, and differences in TCR yield between samples came mainly from small differences in library volumes within the pool. Patients additionally received weekly therapeutic DPC doses to the scalp throughout the roughly 26-week study period. Most of the patients in the cohort were female, and the cohort covered alopecia areata with under or over 50% scalp involvement, alopecia totalis and alopecia universalis. Both TCR alpha and TCR beta chains were sequenced from each blood RNA sample.

This specimen's time point label, per the study, means: pre-sensitization, week 0. The treatment or condition label corresponds to: therapeutic diphenylcyclopropenone sensitization with weekly scalp DPC. Unfractionated whole blood was collected in Tempus Blood RNA tubes, and total RNA was extracted from that blood. Blood at each patch-test visit was drawn before the patch test was applied. Patients were considered eligible if aged 18 to 70, diagnosed with alopecia and deemed suitable for DPC therapy, and patients were excluded if pregnant. The CDR3 numbers 15 residues from cysteine through phenylalanine. The DNA shown is the 45-base CDR3, in frame from base 1. By sample share, this clonotype is medium-sized (0.01 to 0.1%). Its antigen target is currently unknown. Base quality data are lacking; no much larger clone is found one base away. The research as a whole found: After repeated subsampling, changes were observed in the strength of the expansion versus patch-test correlation and in the threshold at which the correlation became significant. Compared with pre-sensitization or healthy control sets, expanded TCRs formed significantly more large CDR3 similarity clusters, which is consistent with antigen-driven responses. Patch test score was positively correlated with the number of PT1 expanded TCRs, with significance at thresholds 8, 16 and 32 but not at 4. DPC sensitization did not change the number of TCRs with a frequency above 1 in 1000, and there was no evidence of changes in global repertoire structure. Alopecia, a presumed autoimmune disease, was present in all patients, so the immune response of the patients might differ from that of healthy individuals.

The library was made by RACE. Data came from a NextSeq 500. During library preparation, unique molecular identifiers were attached to individual cDNA molecules so that TCRs could be counted in a quantitative, reproducible way. On the authors' methods: The median number of TCRs per sample was approximately 93,000, ranging from about 20,000 to 690,600. The Decombinator software suite was used to annotate V, J and CDR3 in the TCR reads. Every sample was subsampled to the same number of TCRs (28,000) for the PS versus PT1 abundance plots. Expanded TCRs were defined as absent before sensitization and observed at least eight times at the 2-week time point. In TCRdb, the public reads were trimmed at Q25 with fastp and aligned with MiXCR, with productive beta chains retained. Duplicate CDR3 protein sequences are folded into a single record with the most common DNA and genes. What appears here as the V and J calls and clone size reflects TCRdb's work, not the paper's. This sample holds over 50,000 distinct CDR3 sequences; 8.5% to 10% were observed only once. The ten largest account for 9.5% to 10% of the sample.

The source is a woman aged 25 to 39 with alopecia areata. Some clones in this sample may be carry-over from other donors' samples. The rearrangement joined TRBV21-1 to TRBJ2-3; the table calls TRBD2, which could not be checked here. TRBV21-1 is termed a pseudogene. The input for sequencing was whole blood, taken in connection with sensitization to the hapten diphenylcyclopropenone (DPC). The CDR3 protein sequence reads: CASSKLGQRTDTQYF. The nucleotide sequence reads TGTGCCAGCAGCAAACTAGGGCAACGCACAGATACGCAGTATTTT.